These 22 T cell receptor beta chains came from one sample sequenced in a study of blood T cell repertoires in COVID-19. Assay used: immunoSEQ multiplex PCR; TCRdb lists only in-frame clones, some missing. The sample lists roughly 340,000 clones, roughly 90% occurring once. Sequenced: peripheral blood. These receptors were obtained from a young woman with COVID-19, enrolled during active disease.

The CDR3: CASSINGQEYNEQFF. The CDR3, as DNA: TGTGCCAGCAGTATCAATGGACAGGAGTACAATGAGCAGTTCTTC. The gene calls are TRBV27 and TRBJ2-1, with TRBD1 matching over 7 bases. The CDR3 consists of 15 residues. Trimming removed 5 bases from V and 4 bases from J; junction bases left unmatched: 8. The germline V gene encodes CDR1 MNHEY and CDR2 SMNVEV (reference sequence).

The sample holds one count of this clone. The V gene is TRBV19, the J gene TRBJ2-1, with 7 bases that match TRBD1. The germline CDR1 and CDR2 sequences are LNHDA and SQIVND (reference sequence). CDR3 length equals 17 residues. Unmatched junction bases numbered 25, after V lost 7 bases and J lost 13 bases. The CDR3 coding sequence is TGTGCCAGTACTTTAAAACATTCAGGGGGTATAGGGGTTGGACAGTTCTTC. It encodes CASTLKHSGGIGVGQFF. Based on the CDR3 plus reference TRBV19 and TRBJ2-1, the full variable domain is DGGITQSPKYLFRKEGQNVTLSCEQNLNHDAMYWYRQDPGQGLRLIYYSQIVNDFQKGDIAEGYSVSREKKESFPLTVTSAQKNPTAFYLCASTLKHSGGIGVGQFFGPGTRLTVL.

The chain combines TRBV6-6 with TRBJ2-7; 8 bases are shared with TRBD2. The germline gives CDR1 MNHNY, CDR2 SVGAGI (reference sequence). The CDR3 is 18 residues long. With 5 bases clipped from V and 0 bases from J, the junction kept 15 bases outside the gene matches. CDR3 nucleotides: TGTGCCAGCAGTCCTCGGGGCGGGAGGACCGTGTCCTCCTACGAGCAGTACGTC. This codes for CASSPRGGRTVSSYEQYV.

The chain uses TRBV5-1 and TRBJ2-6; the match to TRBD2 covers 8 bases. Germline V gives CDR1 SGHRS, CDR2 YFSETQ. This CDR3 has 19 residues. V trimming: 0 bases; J trimming: 1 base; junction bases outside the gene matches: 9. The CDR3 here is CASSLAVAGRISGANVLTF. CDR3 bases: TGCGCCAGCAGCTTGGCGGTAGCGGGAAGGATTTCTGGGGCCAACGTCCTGACTTTC.

The rearrangement joins TRBV2 to TRBJ2-3; TRBD1 agrees at 9 bases. The junction had 9 bases not matched to a gene; V was cut back by 7 bases and J by 4 bases. Germline CDR1 is SNHLY and CDR2 is FYNNEI. This CDR3 is built from 15 residues. The CDR3 nucleotides read TGTGCCAGCAAGGGAAACAGGGGGCGGGCAGATACGCAGTATTTT. It yields the protein CASKGNRGRADTQYF.

Remarks on this clone: Additional DNA sequences in this sample encode the identical CDR3. The chain couples TRBV4-2 to TRBJ2-7; D is perhaps TRBD1 (5 bases). Germline V gene sequence: CDR1 LGHNA, CDR2 YNFKEQ. The CDR3 is 13 residues long. Deletions cut 0 bases from V and 4 bases from J, with 7 bases between. CDR3 in amino acids: CASSQDRGYEQYF. DNA of the CDR3: TGTGCCAGCAGCCAAGATAGGGGATACGAGCAGTACTTC.

The rearrangement uses TRBV19 and TRBJ1-6, with 7 positions matching TRBD1. V shed 1 base and J 9 bases; nucleotides not matched to a gene: 12. Per the germline V gene, CDR1 is LNHDA and CDR2 is SQIVND (reference sequence). This CDR3 region has 17 residues. In DNA, the CDR3 is TGTGCCAGTAGTATAGCGTCCCCGGGACAGCACCTTTCACCCCTCCACTTT. Translation gives CASSIASPGQHLSPLHF.

The rearrangement links TRBV28 to TRBJ1-6; D is unclear. Trimming cost V 1 base and J 10 bases, with 5 bases left between them. Germline-derived CDR1 and CDR2 are MDHEN and SYDVKM. The CDR3 totals 12 residues. The CDR3 loop is CASSLFGSPLHF. CDR3 DNA sequence: TGTGCCAGCAGTTTATTCGGGTCACCCCTCCACTTT.

The V gene is TRBV6-2 or TRBV6-3, the J gene TRBJ1-5; no reliable D call. Germline V gene data show CDR1 as MNHEY and CDR2 as SVGEGT. Trimming stripped 2 bases from V and 2 bases from J, with 13 bases between. CDR3 length: 16 residues. CDR3 coding DNA: TGTGCCAGCAGTTACGGTGGTTCACAAGGCAATCAGCCCCAGCATTTT. Translation: CASSYGGSQGNQPQHF.

This clone was detected only a few times. The chain carries TRBV6-5 and TRBJ1-3; the match to TRBD1 covers 7 bases. The length of the CDR3 is 15 residues. Germline CDR1 reads MNHEY; CDR2 reads SVGAGI. The trim removed 5 bases at V and 4 bases at J, leaving 8 bases unmatched. CDR3 protein: CASSRGQGGGNTIYF. CDR3 nucleotide sequence: TGTGCCAGCAGTCGCGGGCAGGGGGGAGGAAACACCATATATTTT.

The chain couples TRBV9 to TRBJ2-3; tentative D call: TRBD1 (5 bases). In germline, CDR1 is SGDLS, CDR2 YYNGEE. This CDR3 contains 15 residues. Trimming removed 4 bases from V and 4 bases from J, with 16 bases in between. As DNA, the CDR3 is TGTGCCAGCAGCCCTCGCCCGGTGGGGCCAGATACGCAGTATTTT. Amino acid sequence: CASSPRPVGPDTQYF.

The chain combines TRBV7-9 with TRBJ2-1; 7 bases are shared with TRBD2. V lost 1 base to trimming and J lost 8 bases; unmatched junction nucleotides: 14. The V gene's germline CDR1 is SEHNR and CDR2 FQNEAQ (reference sequence). This CDR3 has 17 amino acids. CDR3 region: CASSLEGGAGALDEQFF. The CDR3 region has the DNA TGTGCCAGCAGCTTAGAGGGAGGGGCGGGAGCTTTAGATGAGCAGTTCTTC.

A few counts support this clone. The DNA for the CDR3 is TGTGCCAGCAGCTTAGACAGGGTGCCACACAATGAGCAGTTCTTC. Translated, it gives CASSLDRVPHNEQFF. The rearrangement uses TRBV11-1 and TRBJ2-1; D is perhaps TRBD1 (6 bases). The CDR3 runs to 15 residues. Germline V gene sequence: CDR1 SGHAT, CDR2 FQDESV (reference sequence). Trimming stripped 1 base from V and 5 bases from J, with 12 bases between.

The genes are TRBV18 and TRBJ2-5; 7 nucleotides align to TRBD1. CDR3 length: 13 residues. Germline lookup yields CDR1 KGHSH and CDR2 LQKENI. Unmatched junction bases numbered 4, after V lost 5 bases and J lost 4 bases. The CDR3 region is CASSMQGVETQYF. CDR3 bases: TGTGCCAGCTCAATGCAGGGGGTAGAGACCCAGTACTTC.

The chain has TRBV28 and TRBJ2-5; maybe TRBD2 (6 bases). CDR1 is MDHEN, CDR2 SYDVKM, per germline. The CDR3 length is 13 residues. V lost 8 bases, J lost 0 bases, and 10 bases lay in between. CDR3 sequence reads: CASGLMYQETQYF. The CDR3, as DNA: TGTGCCAGCGGACTAATGTACCAAGAGACCCAGTACTTC.

There are a few counts of this clone. The DNA of the CDR3 is TGTGCCAGCAGTCCCTCAGAACTAGTGAGCTCCTACAATGAGCAGTTCTTC. This gives the protein CASSPSELVSSYNEQFF. The chain uses TRBV27 and TRBJ2-1; tentative D call: TRBD2 (5 bases). The CDR3 is 17 amino acids. V dropped 5 bases and J dropped 0 bases, with 17 bases sitting between them. CDR1 MNHEY and CDR2 SMNVEV come from the germline V gene (reference sequence).

The CDR3 protein is CASSYSWTIQETQYF. DNA for the CDR3: TGTGCCAGCAGTTACTCTTGGACTATCCAAGAGACCCAGTACTTC. V is TRBV6-5 and J is TRBJ2-5; a possible D gene is TRBD2 (6 bases). V lost 0 bases to trimming and J lost 1 base, with 9 bases between them. The CDR3 spans 15 residues. CDR1 and CDR2 (germline): MNHEY, SVGAGI.

V gene TRBV21-1 combines with J gene TRBJ1-2; the D call TRBD1 from the table was never checked on the DNA. TRBV21-1 corresponds to a pseudogene. The CDR3 is 20 amino acids. Here the CDR3 DNA reads TGTGCCAGCAGCAAAACGTTTCCTGGACGACCGGGACAGGGTCCCTATGGCTACACCTTC. It is translated as CASSKTFPGRPGQGPYGYTF.

The chain combines TRBV15 with TRBJ1-4, with 10 bases that match TRBD1. The V and J ends lost 1 base and 7 bases, in that order; junction bases with no gene match: 9. The CDR3 has 17 amino acids. Germline V CDR1 and CDR2: LNHNV, YYDKDF (reference sequence). CDR3 bases: TGTGCCACCAGCAGAGCAGCCCGACAGGGGGCTTCTGAAAAACTGTTTTTT. Translated: CATSRAARQGASEKLFF.

V and J are TRBV6-6 and TRBJ2-7; TRBD1 is a possible D gene (5 bases). Trimming removed 5 bases from V and 6 bases from J, with 11 bases in between. CDR1 is MNHNY, CDR2 SVGAGI, per germline (reference sequence). CDR3 length: 12 residues. The CDR3 reads CASSGQMVEQYF. CDR3 sequence (DNA): TGTGCCAGCAGTGGACAAATGGTCGAGCAGTACTTC.

The chain has TRBV5-6 and TRBJ1-6; D unresolved. The germline gives CDR1 SGHDT, CDR2 YYEEEE. The CDR3 covers 16 residues. Trimming cost V 0 bases and J 10 bases, with 17 bases left between them. As DNA, the CDR3 is TGTGCCAGCAGCTTGGATATAGGAGGGTGGAACTCACCCCTCCACTTT. Amino acid sequence: CASSLDIGGWNSPLHF.

V usage is TRBV6-2 or TRBV6-3 and J usage is TRBJ1-2; TRBD1 matches at 8 bases. V shed 4 bases and J 4 bases; nucleotides not matched to a gene: 11. The CDR3 has 16 amino acids. CDR1 is MNHEY, CDR2 SVGEGT, per germline. Here the CDR3 reads CASSFPMDREGYGYTF. The CDR3 coding sequence is TGTGCCAGCAGTTTTCCCATGGACAGGGAGGGCTATGGCTACACCTTC.